The next 29 T cell receptor beta chains were all read from a single sample in a study of cytomegalovirus exposure and HLA in healthy donors (TCRdb year 2017). Library preparation employed the immunoSEQ multiplex PCR assay. Not all clones reach the TCRdb copy of this immuneACCESS table, which keeps in-frame sequences only. Checked studies attribute under half of the gap to unresolved V genes and leave the rest unexplained. Recorded for this sample are tens of thousands of clones; roughly 89% of them occurred a single time. The ten largest clonotypes hold less than 5% of the sample. The sequencing input was PBMCs. The receptor set was obtained from a woman under 30 in good health and CMV-seropositive.

V gene TRBV18 combines with J gene TRBJ2-1; 7 bases line up with TRBD1. Trimming removed 0 bases from V and 2 bases from J; junction bases left unmatched: 1. Germline CDR1 KGHSH, CDR2 LQKENI. The CDR3 loop spans 15 amino acids. Here the CDR3 reads CASSPPGTAYNEQFF. CDR3 bases: TGTGCCAGCTCACCACCGGGGACAGCCTACAATGAGCAGTTCTTC.

The rearrangement uses TRBV6-1 and TRBJ2-6; no definite D call. The V end lost 8 bases, the J end lost 0 bases, and 11 bases lay between the germline ends. Per the germline V gene, CDR1 is MNHNS and CDR2 is SASEGT. The CDR3 spans 15 residues. This chain's CDR3 is CASDHERSGANVLTF. Here the CDR3 DNA reads TGTGCCAGCGACCACGAGCGCTCTGGGGCCAACGTCCTGACTTTC.

The chain has TRBV7-9 and TRBJ2-1; D may be TRBD1 (5 bases). Trimming cost V 5 bases and J 2 bases, with 13 bases left between them. This CDR3 has 15 amino acids. Per germline, CDR1 SEHNR and CDR2 FQNEAQ (reference sequence). The CDR3, as DNA: TGTGCCAGCAGCCCCCTGCAGGGTGCCTACAATGAGCAGTTCTTC. Its protein is CASSPLQGAYNEQFF.

The V call is TRBV11-2, the J call TRBJ2-2; D might be TRBD1 (5 bases). Trimming took 6 bases from V and 6 from J, leaving 17 bases between them. Germline V gene data show CDR1 as SGHAT and CDR2 as FQNNGV. The CDR3 has 15 amino acids. The CDR3 sequence is CASRTRALRAGELFF. The CDR3 DNA is TGTGCCAGCAGGACCAGGGCCCTAAGGGCCGGGGAGCTGTTTTTT.

The table lists this clone with a count of one. This chain uses TRBV7-9 with TRBJ1-2, with D unclear. This CDR3 spans 16 amino acids. Trimming removed 2 bases from V and 2 bases from J, with 15 bases in between. The germline gives CDR1 SEHNR, CDR2 FQNEAQ (reference sequence). CDR3 bases: TGTGCCAGCAGCTTAAGAAGAACCGCGCTGAACTATGGCTACACCTTC. Its protein is CASSLRRTALNYGYTF.

The chain employs TRBV5-4 and TRBJ1-1; D may be TRBD1 (6 bases). V shed 4 bases and J shed 8 bases, with 18 bases lying between them. There are 14 residues in the CDR3. Germline values: CDR1 SGHNT, CDR2 YYREEE (reference sequence). The CDR3 DNA is TGTGCCAGCAGCGAACAGGGCTTGCTTATGGAAGCTTTCTTT. Translation gives CASSEQGLLMEAFF.

The DNA for the CDR3 is TGTGCCAGCAGCTTTTTGGGGGGAGGGCACTACAATGAGCAGTTCTTC. Residues: CASSFLGGGHYNEQFF. The chain joins TRBV28 to TRBJ2-1; 7 bases map to TRBD2. This CDR3 spans 16 amino acids. Germline loops: CDR1 MDHEN, CDR2 SYDVKM. Trimming cost V 6 bases and J 3 bases; bases outside gene matches: 11. The full variable domain, completed using reference TRBV28 and TRBJ2-1, is DVKVTQSSRYLVKRTGEKVFLECVQDMDHENMFWYRQDPGLGLRLIYFSYDVKMKEKGDIPEGYSVSREKKERFSLILESASTNQTSMYLCASSFLGGGHYNEQFFGPGTRLTVL.

This clone was seen once. This sequence joins TRBV7-9 and TRBJ1-2, with D uncertain. Germline assignment: CDR1 SEHNR and CDR2 FQNEAQ (reference sequence). V lost 0 bases and J 3 bases, leaving 5 bases between the germline ends. CDR3 length: 13 residues. The CDR3 nucleotides read TGTGCCAGCAGCTTAGCGGGAGACTATGGCTACACCTTC. This translates into CASSLAGDYGYTF.

The J gene is TRBJ2-2, the V gene TRBV6-4, with 10 positions matching TRBD2. Trimming cost V 2 bases and J 6 bases; bases outside gene matches: 6. The CDR3 sequence is 16 residues long. Germline CDR1 and CDR2: MRHNA and SNTAGT. CDR3 in amino acids: CASSDSSGGAPGELFF. The CDR3 DNA reads as TGTGCCAGCAGTGACAGCAGCGGGGGGGCCCCCGGGGAGCTGTTTTTT.

This rearrangement joins TRBV14 to TRBJ2-7; possible D gene TRBD2, 5 bases. Germline assignment: CDR1 SGHDN and CDR2 FVKESK. Trimming cost V 4 bases and J 6 bases, with 22 bases left between them. There are 16 residues in the CDR3. For the CDR3, the DNA is TGTGCCAGCAGCCCCACTTTACTAGGATTGTCGGGCGAGCAGTACTTC. This sequence encodes CASSPTLLGLSGEQYF.

The gene calls are TRBV28 and TRBJ2-7, with TRBD2 matching over 10 bases. There are 18 residues in the CDR3. In germline, CDR1 is MDHEN, CDR2 SYDVKM. Trimming took 5 bases from V and 4 from J; bases not matched to a gene: 17. The CDR3: CASSPAKEVGSGRYEQYF. CDR3 DNA sequence: TGTGCCAGCAGTCCAGCAAAGGAGGTGGGTAGCGGGAGGTACGAGCAGTACTTC.

The V call is TRBV5-1, the J call TRBJ2-3; tentative D call: TRBD2 (5 bases). The CDR3 covers 14 residues. Trimming removed 0 bases at V and 4 bases at J, with 9 bases between. CDR1 is SGHRS, CDR2 YFSETQ, per germline. The CDR3 here is CASSLVRDPDTQYF. The CDR3 nucleotides are TGCGCCAGCAGCTTGGTCCGGGATCCAGATACGCAGTATTTT. Full variable domain (remainder filled in from reference TRBV5-1 and TRBJ2-3): KAGVTQTPRYLIKTRGQQVTLSCSPISGHRSVSWYQQTPGQGLQFLFEYFSETQRNKGNFPGRFSGRQFSNSRSEMNVSTLELGDSALYLCASSLVRDPDTQYFGPGTRLTVL.

The CDR3 reads CASTPTGWGVQETQYF. In DNA, the CDR3 is TGTGCCAGCACTCCGACAGGGTGGGGGGTCCAAGAGACCCAGTACTTC. The J gene is TRBJ2-5, the V gene TRBV2, with TRBD1 as a possible D gene (7 bases). The CDR3 length is 16 residues. CDR1 and CDR2 from the germline V gene are SNHLY and FYNNEI. Trimming took 7 bases from V and 1 from J, leaving 19 bases between them. The full variable domain, its missing parts supplied by reference TRBV2 and TRBJ2-5, is EPEVTQTPSHQVTQMGQEVILRCVPISNHLYFYWYRQILGQKVEFLVSFYNNEISEKSEIFDDQFSVERPDGSNFTLKIRSTKLEDSAMYFCASTPTGWGVQETQYFGPGTRLLVL.

This chain uses TRBV27 with TRBJ1-3; D is ambiguous. Trimming cost V 5 bases and J 0 bases, with 8 bases left between them. This CDR3 is built from 14 residues. CDR1 is MNHEY and CDR2 is SMNVEV in the germline V gene (reference sequence). CDR3 coding DNA: TGTGCCAGCAGTCCAGGAAACTCTGGAAACACCATATATTTT. It yields the protein CASSPGNSGNTIYF.

This clone was seen a handful of times. V gene TRBV11-2 combines with J gene TRBJ1-1, with D hard to call. V was trimmed by 5 bases and J by 1 base, leaving 14 bases between them. The V gene's germline CDR1 is SGHAT and CDR2 FQNNGV. The CDR3 has 15 amino acids. As DNA, the CDR3 is TGTGCCAGCAGCGTGACTAGGGCGGCGAACACTGAAGCTTTCTTT. Protein sequence: CASSVTRAANTEAFF.

The chain has TRBV27 and TRBJ2-7; possibly TRBD1 for D (6 bases). Per the germline V gene, CDR1 is MNHEY and CDR2 is SMNVEV (reference sequence). Trimming left V 5 bases short and J 2 bases short, with 13 bases between. The CDR3 contains 14 residues. CDR3 nucleotide sequence: TGTGCCAGCAGTCCCATGACAGGAGCCTACGAGCAGTACTTC. Amino acid sequence: CASSPMTGAYEQYF.

This sequence joins TRBV19 and TRBJ2-2; D is possibly TRBD2 (5 bases). The CDR3 length is 15 residues. CDR1 is LNHDA, CDR2 SQIVND, per germline (reference sequence). V lost 3 bases, J lost 4 bases, and 12 bases lay in between. Here the CDR3 reads CASSIIRGSTGELFF. CDR3 bases: TGTGCCAGTAGTATTATCCGGGGTAGCACCGGGGAGCTGTTTTTT.

This chain uses TRBV7-9 with TRBJ2-7; 9 bases match TRBD2. The CDR3 extends over 16 amino acids. CDR1 and CDR2 (germline): SEHNR, FQNEAQ (reference sequence). The V segment lost 4 bases and the J segment 5 bases; nucleotides outside the gene matches: 12. The CDR3 sequence is CASSSKAPGLAHEQYF. As DNA, the CDR3 is TGTGCCAGCAGCTCGAAAGCGCCGGGACTAGCTCACGAGCAGTACTTC. Full variable domain (missing parts from reference TRBV7-9 and TRBJ2-7): DTGVSQNPRHKITKRGQNVTFRCDPISEHNRLYWYRQTLGQGPEFLTYFQNEAQLEKSRLLSDRFSAERPKGSFSTLEIQRTEQGDSAMYLCASSSKAPGLAHEQYFGPGTRLTVT.

This clone was seen more than once but under ten times. The J gene is TRBJ1-1, the V gene TRBV6-5, with TRBD1 identical over 7 bases. The CDR3 is 14 amino acids. With 5 bases clipped from V and 8 bases from J, the junction kept 11 bases outside the gene matches. CDR1 MNHEY and CDR2 SVGAGI come from the germline V gene. CDR3 DNA sequence: TGTGCCAGCAGTCAGACAAAATGGACAGGAGAAGCTTTCTTT. Encoded protein: CASSQTKWTGEAFF.

The rearrangement links TRBV9 to TRBJ2-5; possible D gene TRBD2, 7 bases. The germline CDR1 and CDR2 sequences are SGDLS and YYNGEE. Trimming removed 1 base from V and 5 bases from J, with 15 bases in between. The CDR3 has 15 amino acids. The CDR3 here is CASSVFGGQRETQYF. The CDR3 DNA reads as TGTGCCAGCAGCGTATTCGGGGGGCAAAGGGAGACCCAGTACTTC.

V is TRBV19 and J is TRBJ2-7; D might be TRBD2 (5 bases). Trimming stripped 6 bases from V and 2 bases from J, with 14 bases between. Per germline, CDR1 LNHDA and CDR2 SQIVND (reference sequence). CDR3 length: 14 residues. DNA for the CDR3: TGTGCCAGTAGCTCGGGCTACGGGGCCTACGAGCAGTACTTC. Translating it yields CASSSGYGAYEQYF. Variable domain in full (rest from reference TRBV19 and TRBJ2-7): DGGITQSPKYLFRKEGQNVTLSCEQNLNHDAMYWYRQDPGQGLRLIYYSQIVNDFQKGDIAEGYSVSREKKESFPLTVTSAQKNPTAFYLCASSSGYGAYEQYFGPGTRLTVT.

The chain employs TRBV30 and TRBJ1-1, with a tentative D call TRBD1 (5 bases). Germline V CDR1 and CDR2: GTSNPN, SVGIG (reference sequence). V was shortened by 4 bases and J by 8 bases, with 17 bases between the two germline ends. CDR3 length: 13 amino acids. CDR3 sequence reads: CAWTQDTNEEAFF. The CDR3 region has the DNA TGTGCCTGGACCCAGGACACGAATGAAGAAGCTTTCTTT. Using reference TRBV30 and TRBJ1-1 for the parts outside the CDR3, the full variable domain is SQTIHQWPATLVQPVGSPLSLECTVEGTSNPNLYWYRQAAGRGLQLLFYSVGIGQISSEVPQNLSASRPQDRQFILSSKKLLLSDSGFYLCAWTQDTNEEAFFGQGTRLTVV.

The chain uses TRBV13 and TRBJ2-1; 9 bases line up with TRBD2. The CDR3 runs 15 residues. Trimming removed 5 bases from V and 10 bases from J; junction bases left unmatched: 12. Germline V lookup: CDR1 PRHDT, CDR2 FYEKMQ (reference sequence). CDR3 in amino acids: CASSPRREGLGEQFF. CDR3 bases: TGTGCCAGCAGCCCCAGGCGGGAGGGCCTGGGGGAGCAGTTCTTC.

This chain connects TRBV19 to TRBJ1-5; TRBD1 agrees at 8 bases. The junction had 4 bases not matched to a gene; V was cut back by 6 bases and J by 0 bases. Germline assignment: CDR1 LNHDA and CDR2 SQIVND (reference sequence). This CDR3 has 15 residues. DNA for the CDR3: TGTGCCAGTAGGGGGACAGGCGATAGCAATCAGCCCCAGCATTTT. Its translation: CASRGTGDSNQPQHF.

This clone was picked up one time. The chain has TRBV2 and TRBJ1-2, with D maybe TRBD1 (5 bases). V lost 7 bases and J lost 8, with 14 bases in between. The germline gives CDR1 SNHLY, CDR2 FYNNEI. The CDR3 sequence is 12 residues long. CDR3 DNA sequence: TGTGCCAGCACTCCCGGACAAATCGGCTACACCTTC. Protein: CASTPGQIGYTF.

The chain combines TRBV15 with TRBJ2-3, with TRBD2 identical over 7 bases. CDR3 length equals 18 residues. CDR1 is LNHNV and CDR2 is YYDKDF in the germline V gene (reference sequence). The junction had 9 bases not matched to a gene; V was cut back by 0 bases and J by 0 bases. CDR3 region: CATSRDGALAVSTDTQYF. In DNA, the CDR3 is TGTGCCACCAGCAGAGATGGGGCGCTAGCGGTTAGCACAGATACGCAGTATTTT.

The chain links TRBV30 to TRBJ1-6; weak D call: TRBD1 (6 bases). The length of the CDR3 is 17 residues. V was shortened by 1 base and J by 7 bases, with 20 bases between the two germline ends. Germline CDR1 is GTSNPN and CDR2 is SVGIG (reference sequence). The CDR3 is CAWSGGTGLSWNSPLHF. In DNA, the CDR3 is TGTGCCTGGAGTGGGGGCACAGGGCTTTCGTGGAATTCACCCCTCCACTTT.

This chain links TRBV21-1 with TRBJ2-3; the table's D call, TRBD2, was not checked against the DNA. TRBV21-1 is a documented pseudogene. This CDR3 comprises 21 residues. This CDR3 reads CASRQDLGHRLSSRHTDTQYF. The CDR3 DNA sequence: TGTGCCAGCAGGCAGGACTTAGGTCACAGATTATCTTCGCGGCACACAGATACGCAGTATTTT.

This chain joins TRBV2 and TRBJ2-7; D may be TRBD1 (6 bases). The CDR3 is 16 residues long. Germline CDR1 SNHLY, CDR2 FYNNEI. V gave up 0 bases and J gave up 4 bases, with 16 bases separating them. This CDR3 reads CASSEAGTPTTYEQYF. In DNA form, the CDR3 reads TGTGCCAGCAGTGAAGCCGGGACACCGACGACGTACGAGCAGTACTTC.